This passage covers 26 T cell receptor beta chains from one sample sequenced in a study of blood T cell repertoires in COVID-19. The repertoire was sequenced with immunoSEQ multiplex PCR; TCRdb's copy has only in-frame clones and lacks some. The table lists fewer than 350,000 clones, 65% to 90% of them singletons. Sequencing was carried out using PBMCs or T cells enriched from blood (not recorded which). These receptors all stem from a middle-aged woman with acute COVID-19.

The chain employs TRBV5-5 and TRBJ2-1, with 9 bases fitting TRBD2. Trimming took 4 bases from V and 0 from J; bases not matched to a gene: 14. The CDR3 loop spans 19 amino acids. Germline V lookup: CDR1 SGHKS, CDR2 YYEKEE (reference sequence). The CDR3 region has the DNA TGTGCCAGCAGCGAGGGGCGGGAGGGCCTGCTAAGCTCCTACAATGAGCAGTTCTTC. Residues: CASSEGREGLLSSYNEQFF.

For this clone: A junction end diverges from the germline sequence, so it may reflect a read error. V is TRBV29-1 and J is TRBJ2-1, with 9 bases fitting TRBD1. Germline CDR1 is SQVTM and CDR2 is ANQGSEA. The CDR3 runs to 14 residues. For the CDR3, the DNA is TGCAGCGTCGAAGACAGGGGGTTAATGTTCTCGCAGTTCTTC. Translating gives CSVEDRGLMFSQFF.

The genes are TRBV11-3 and TRBJ2-1; the match to TRBD2 covers 10 bases. V trimming: 1 base; J trimming: 6 bases; junction bases outside the gene matches: 12. The CDR3 consists of 18 residues. Germline CDR1 and CDR2: SGHNT and YENEEA. The CDR3 DNA follows: TGTGCCAGCAGCTTAGGTTCATCCGGGACTAGCGATTTCAATGAGCAGTTCTTC. It specifies CASSLGSSGTSDFNEQFF.

This clone was counted once. J is TRBJ2-7 and V is TRBV5-1, with 10 bases lining up with TRBD2. The J segment lost 1 base and the V segment lost 4 bases, leaving 11 bases of the junction unmatched. This CDR3 is 17 amino acids long. Germline V gene sequence: CDR1 SGHRS, CDR2 YFSETQ. CDR3 bases: TGCGCCAGCAGCCTCGCCCTAGCGGGAGAAACTTCCTACGAGCAGTACTTC. Its protein product is CASSLALAGETSYEQYF.

The V call is TRBV7-2, the J call TRBJ2-1; D is undetermined. The CDR3 is made up of 15 amino acids. The V and J ends lost 0 bases and 7 bases respectively, with 13 bases between them. Germline V gene lookup returns CDR1 SGHTA and CDR2 FQGNSA. CDR3 nucleotides: TGTGCCAGCAGCTTAGCTGCGGATCCCCCGAATGAGCAGTTCTTC. This codes for CASSLAADPPNEQFF.

The CDR3: CASSLGGILYNEQFF. The DNA of the CDR3 is TGTGCCAGCAGCTTAGGCGGGATTCTCTACAATGAGCAGTTCTTC. The rearrangement uses TRBV7-9 and TRBJ2-1; D might be TRBD2 (6 bases). With 1 base removed from V and 3 bases from J, the gap between germline ends came to 10 bases. The CDR3 is made up of 15 amino acids. Germline values: CDR1 SEHNR, CDR2 FQNEAQ (reference sequence).

Concerning this clone: One end of the junction is discordant with germline, which a read error may explain. V is TRBV5-1 and J is TRBJ1-1, with 7 nucleotides matching TRBD1. This CDR3 has 20 residues. CDR1 SGHRS and CDR2 YFSETQ come from the germline V gene. The CDR3 loop is CASNLGGFLGFTGVRTEAFF. As DNA, the CDR3 is TGCGCCAGCAACTTGGGAGGGTTCCTGGGATTCACAGGGGTTCGGACTGAAGCTTTCTTT. Full variable domain (remainder filled in from reference TRBV5-1 and TRBJ1-1): KAGVTQTPRYLIKTRGQQVTLSCSPISGHRSVSWYQQTPGQGLQFLFEYFSETQRNKGNFPGRFSGRQFSNSRSEMNVSTLELGDSALYLCASNLGGFLGFTGVRTEAFFGQGTRLTVV.

This clone was detected once. The chain combines TRBV12-3 or TRBV12-4 with TRBJ2-3, with D possibly matching TRBD1 (5 bases). Trimming cost V 5 bases and J 8 bases, with 8 bases left between them. The CDR3 contains 11 residues. The CDR3 DNA is TGTGCCAGCAGTCTTAGGGGTACGCAGTATTTT. As protein: CASSLRGTQYF.

This clone has just a few counts. The rearrangement joins TRBV3-1 (or the pseudogene TRBV3-2) to TRBJ1-2, with D possibly TRBD1 on 6 matching bases. With 0 bases removed from V and 2 bases from J, the gap between germline ends came to 7 bases. Germline V lookup: CDR1 LGHDT, CDR2 YNNKEL (reference sequence). The CDR3 spans 14 residues. The chain's CDR3 is CASSQEQGNYGYTF. The CDR3 region has the DNA TGTGCCAGCAGCCAAGAACAGGGAAACTATGGCTACACCTTC.

The genes are TRBV3-1 (or the pseudogene TRBV3-2) and TRBJ2-4; 10 nucleotides line up with TRBD2. V shed 1 base and J 6 bases; nucleotides not matched to a gene: 6. CDR1 and CDR2 (germline): LGHDT, YNNKEL (reference sequence). The CDR3 spans 16 residues. The CDR3 DNA reads TGTGCCAGCAGCCAAGGTAGCGGGGGGCCGGTAAACATTCAGTACTTC. Translation: CASSQGSGGPVNIQYF.

On this clone itself: Other nucleotide sequences from this sample produce the same CDR3. The CDR3 protein is CATSRDRGLDGYTF. The CDR3 DNA follows: TGTGCCACCAGCAGAGATAGGGGGCTAGATGGCTACACCTTC. The chain links TRBV15 to TRBJ1-2; 7 nucleotides agree with TRBD1. Unmatched junction bases numbered 4, after V lost 0 bases and J lost 6 bases. Germline V lookup: CDR1 LNHNV, CDR2 YYDKDF (reference sequence). The CDR3 length is 14 residues.

This clone was counted a single time. The rearrangement joins TRBV4-2 to TRBJ1-3; unclear D gene. Germline V gene lookup returns CDR1 LGHNA and CDR2 YNFKEQ. V was shortened by 0 bases and J by 0 bases, with 6 bases between the two germline ends. The length of the CDR3 is 15 residues. The CDR3 DNA sequence: TGTGCCAGCAGCCAAGATCTAGGCTCTGGAAACACCATATATTTT. This encodes CASSQDLGSGNTIYF.

This clone was counted a few times. The gene calls are TRBV4-3 and TRBJ2-3; tentatively, D is TRBD2 (6 bases). The germline gives CDR1 LGHNA, CDR2 YSLEER. Trimming shortened V by 4 bases and J by 3 bases, and 11 bases separated the two germline ends. The CDR3 has 14 amino acids. The CDR3: CASSLGGKTDTQYF. For the CDR3, the DNA is TGCGCCAGCAGCCTCGGCGGGAAAACAGATACGCAGTATTTT.

This chain joins TRBV18 and TRBJ1-6; a possible D gene is TRBD1 (6 bases). Germline-derived CDR1 and CDR2 are KGHSH and LQKENI. V was trimmed by 1 base and J by 8 bases, leaving 15 bases between them. The CDR3 loop spans 16 amino acids. This CDR3 is CASSPRQGLGDSPLHF. DNA for the CDR3: TGTGCCAGCTCACCACGGCAGGGGCTCGGGGATTCACCCCTCCACTTT.

The chain recombines TRBV3-1 (or the pseudogene TRBV3-2) with TRBJ2-1; 9 bases fit TRBD1. With V trimmed by 7 bases and J by 9 bases, 13 bases remained unmatched. The germline V gene has CDR1 LGHDT and CDR2 YNNKEL (reference sequence). The CDR3 sequence is 15 residues long. Here the CDR3 reads CASTSPGQGFGEQFF. The CDR3 DNA reads as TGTGCCAGCACGTCACCGGGACAGGGCTTCGGTGAGCAGTTCTTC.

The chain has TRBV19 and TRBJ2-4, with D perhaps matching TRBD1 (6 bases). Trimming took 1 base from V and 7 from J, leaving 14 bases between them. The CDR3 runs to 15 residues. From germline, CDR1 is LNHDA and CDR2 SQIVND (reference sequence). DNA for the CDR3: TGTGCCAGTAGTATAGGGGCAGGTGGGGGCAACATTCAGTACTTC. Its protein is CASSIGAGGGNIQYF. The whole variable domain, filled in from reference TRBV19 and TRBJ2-4, reads DGGITQSPKYLFRKEGQNVTLSCEQNLNHDAMYWYRQDPGQGLRLIYYSQIVNDFQKGDIAEGYSVSREKKESFPLTVTSAQKNPTAFYLCASSIGAGGGNIQYFGAGTRLSVL.

The CDR3 DNA sequence: TGCGCCAGCAGCCAAGTCATTCGTGGGACAGGGACGAGGGAAAACTATGGCTACACCTTC. Translated: CASSQVIRGTGTRENYGYTF. This sequence joins TRBV4-1 and TRBJ1-2; TRBD1 matches at 9 bases. This CDR3 is built from 20 residues. CDR1 and CDR2 (germline): MGHRA, YSYEKL. V was pared by 1 base and J by 2 bases, with 17 bases of the junction left unmatched.

V and J are TRBV4-2 and TRBJ1-3; 7 positions match TRBD1. The CDR3 consists of 17 residues. Losses at the gene ends were 0 bases for V and 0 bases for J; bases not matched to a gene: 5. Germline V CDR1 and CDR2: LGHNA, YNFKEQ. CDR3 DNA: TGTGCCAGCAGCCAAGACCCGACAGGGAGCTCTGGAAACACCATATATTTT. It encodes CASSQDPTGSSGNTIYF.

The chain recombines TRBV5-5 with TRBJ1-6; 7 nucleotides agree with TRBD1. The germline gives CDR1 SGHKS, CDR2 YYEKEE (reference sequence). This CDR3 has 14 residues. Trimming cost V 4 bases and J 6 bases; bases outside gene matches: 4. The CDR3 is CASSTGTANSPLHF. DNA for the CDR3: TGTGCCAGCAGCACCGGGACAGCTAATTCACCCCTCCACTTT.

This clone was recorded once. The chain has TRBV7-9 and TRBJ2-3, with a tentative D call TRBD2 (5 bases). The V and J ends lost 2 bases and 2 bases respectively, with 17 bases between them. Germline-derived CDR1 and CDR2 are SEHNR and FQNEAQ (reference sequence). The CDR3 has 17 residues. The DNA for the CDR3 is TGTGCCAGCAGCTTACCCCGGACTGCGCCCAACACAGATACGCAGTATTTT. As protein: CASSLPRTAPNTDTQYF.

The chain is built from TRBV9 and TRBJ2-2, with 7 bases that match TRBD1. CDR3 length: 14 amino acids. Germline V gene data show CDR1 as SGDLS and CDR2 as YYNGEE. V lost 0 bases, J lost 5 bases, and 1 base stayed unmatched. This CDR3 is CASSVEGATGELFF. The CDR3 DNA reads TGTGCCAGCAGCGTAGAGGGGGCAACCGGGGAGCTGTTTTTT.

The chain recombines TRBV12-5 with TRBJ2-7; 11 bases align to TRBD2. The V gene end was trimmed by 2 bases and the J gene end by 2 bases; junction bases not matched to a gene: 11. The CDR3 extends over 18 amino acids. Germline CDR1 reads LGHNT; CDR2 reads FRNRAP. The CDR3 region is CASGLLPLGTSGTYEQYF. CDR3 DNA sequence: TGTGCTAGTGGTTTGCTTCCCTTAGGGACTAGCGGAACCTACGAGCAGTACTTC.

This clone has only one observation. This chain uses TRBV10-3 with TRBJ2-5; a possible D gene is TRBD2 (5 bases). Germline V gene sequence: CDR1 ENHRY, CDR2 SYGVKD. V lost 0 bases to trimming and J lost 5 bases, with 16 bases between them. The CDR3 sequence is 16 residues long. CDR3 DNA: TGTGCCATCAGTGAGTCGAATGCAGGACTCGGGGAGACCCAGTACTTC. As protein: CAISESNAGLGETQYF.

The gene calls are TRBV5-1 and TRBJ2-5, with 7 bases aligning to TRBD1. The V segment lost 7 bases and the J segment 9 bases; nucleotides outside the gene matches: 18. The CDR3 extends over 15 amino acids. CDR1 is SGHRS and CDR2 is YFSETQ in the germline V gene. As DNA, the CDR3 is TGCGCCAGCTCGTCCACGGGACAGACCGAATGGGCCCAGTACTTC. Protein product: CASSSTGQTEWAQYF.

This rearrangement joins TRBV29-1 to TRBJ1-2; TRBD1 matches at 9 bases. Germline V gene data show CDR1 as SQVTM and CDR2 as ANQGSEA. V dropped 7 bases and J dropped 2; count of bases not matched to a gene: 2. This CDR3 is built from 12 residues. The CDR3 DNA is TGCAGCGAGGGACAGGGAAACTATGGCTACACCTTC. It is translated as CSEGQGNYGYTF. The full variable domain, its missing parts supplied by reference TRBV29-1 and TRBJ1-2, is SAVISQKPSRDICQRGTSLTIQCQVDSQVTMMFWYRQQPGQSLTLIATANQGSEATYESGFVIDKFPISRPNLTFSTLTVSNMSPEDSSIYLCSEGQGNYGYTFGSGTRLTVV.

The CDR3 nucleotides are TGTGCCAGCAGTTTATATTTGAGACAGGACATCACAGATACGCAGTATTTT. Amino acid sequence: CASSLYLRQDITDTQYF. The rearrangement links TRBV27 to TRBJ2-3, with a weak D call TRBD1 (6 bases). With 1 base removed from V and 2 bases from J, the gap between germline ends came to 16 bases. CDR3 length: 17 residues. The germline gives CDR1 MNHEY, CDR2 SMNVEV (reference sequence).